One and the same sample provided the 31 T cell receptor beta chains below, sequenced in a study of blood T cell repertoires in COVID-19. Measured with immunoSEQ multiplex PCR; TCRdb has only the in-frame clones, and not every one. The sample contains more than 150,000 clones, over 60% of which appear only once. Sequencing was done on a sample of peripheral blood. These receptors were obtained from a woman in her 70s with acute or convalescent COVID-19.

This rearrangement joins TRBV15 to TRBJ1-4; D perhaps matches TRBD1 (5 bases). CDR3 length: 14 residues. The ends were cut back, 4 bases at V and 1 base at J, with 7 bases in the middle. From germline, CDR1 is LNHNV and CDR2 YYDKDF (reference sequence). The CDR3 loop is CATSIDRTNEKLFF. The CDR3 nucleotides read TGTGCCACCAGCATCGACAGAACTAATGAAAAACTGTTTTTT.

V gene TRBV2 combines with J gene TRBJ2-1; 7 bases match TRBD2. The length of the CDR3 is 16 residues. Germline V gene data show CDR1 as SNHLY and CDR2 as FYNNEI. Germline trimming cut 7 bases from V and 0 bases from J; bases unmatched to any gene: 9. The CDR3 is CASTPGGRVSYNEQFF. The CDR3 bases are TGTGCCAGCACCCCTGGGGGGAGGGTCTCCTACAATGAGCAGTTCTTC.

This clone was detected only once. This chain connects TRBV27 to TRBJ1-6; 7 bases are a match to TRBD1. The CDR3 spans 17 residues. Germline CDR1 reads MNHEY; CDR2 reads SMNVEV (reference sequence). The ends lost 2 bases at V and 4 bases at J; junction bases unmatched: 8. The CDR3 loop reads CASSLDNRDRYNSPLHF. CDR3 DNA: TGTGCCAGCAGTTTAGATAACCGGGACAGATATAATTCACCCCTCCACTTT.

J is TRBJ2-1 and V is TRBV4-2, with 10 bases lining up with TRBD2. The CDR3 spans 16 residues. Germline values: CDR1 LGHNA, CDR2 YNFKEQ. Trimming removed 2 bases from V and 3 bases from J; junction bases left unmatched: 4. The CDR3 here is CASSQPSGRNYNEQFF. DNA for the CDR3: TGTGCCAGCAGCCAACCTAGCGGGAGAAACTACAATGAGCAGTTCTTC.

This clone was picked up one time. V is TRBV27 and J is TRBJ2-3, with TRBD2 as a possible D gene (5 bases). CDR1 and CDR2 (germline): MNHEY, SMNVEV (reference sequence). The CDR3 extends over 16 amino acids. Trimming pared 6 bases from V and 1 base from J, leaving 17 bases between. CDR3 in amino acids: CASSAYPGLGTDTQYF. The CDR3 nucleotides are TGTGCCAGCAGCGCATATCCGGGGTTAGGCACAGATACGCAGTATTTT.

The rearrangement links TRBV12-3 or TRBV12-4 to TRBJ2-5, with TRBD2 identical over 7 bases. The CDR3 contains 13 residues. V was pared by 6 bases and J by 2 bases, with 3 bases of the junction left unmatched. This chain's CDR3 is CASRASGQETQYF. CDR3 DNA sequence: TGTGCCAGCAGAGCTAGCGGACAAGAGACCCAGTACTTC.

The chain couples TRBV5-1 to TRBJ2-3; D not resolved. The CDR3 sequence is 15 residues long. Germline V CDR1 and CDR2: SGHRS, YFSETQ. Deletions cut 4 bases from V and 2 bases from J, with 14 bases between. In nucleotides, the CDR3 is TGCGCCAGCAGCAGGTACGGTGCGGCCACAGATACGCAGTATTTT. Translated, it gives CASSRYGAATDTQYF. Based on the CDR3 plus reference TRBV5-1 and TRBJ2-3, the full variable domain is KAGVTQTPRYLIKTRGQQVTLSCSPISGHRSVSWYQQTPGQGLQFLFEYFSETQRNKGNFPGRFSGRQFSNSRSEMNVSTLELGDSALYLCASSRYGAATDTQYFGPGTRLTVL.

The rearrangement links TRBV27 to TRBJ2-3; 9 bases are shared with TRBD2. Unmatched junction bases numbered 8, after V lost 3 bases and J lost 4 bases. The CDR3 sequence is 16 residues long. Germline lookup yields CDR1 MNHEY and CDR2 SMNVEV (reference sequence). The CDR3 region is CASSFVAGDLPDTQYF. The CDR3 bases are TGTGCCAGCAGTTTTGTAGCGGGAGATCTACCAGATACGCAGTATTTT.

In DNA, the CDR3 is TGTGCCTGGAGAGAGGCCCTCTTGAACACTGAAGCTTTCTTT. The encoded protein is CAWREALLNTEAFF. The chain carries TRBV30 and TRBJ1-1, with D hard to call. The germline V gene has CDR1 GTSNPN and CDR2 SVGIG (reference sequence). With 3 bases removed from V and 0 bases from J, the gap between germline ends came to 11 bases. This CDR3 spans 14 amino acids.

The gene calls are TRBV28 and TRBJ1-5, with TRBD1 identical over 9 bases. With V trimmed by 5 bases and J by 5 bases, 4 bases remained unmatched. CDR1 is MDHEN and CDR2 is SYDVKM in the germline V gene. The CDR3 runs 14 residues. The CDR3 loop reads CASSPGTGHQPQHF. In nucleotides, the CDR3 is TGTGCCAGCAGTCCCGGGACAGGGCATCAGCCCCAGCATTTT.

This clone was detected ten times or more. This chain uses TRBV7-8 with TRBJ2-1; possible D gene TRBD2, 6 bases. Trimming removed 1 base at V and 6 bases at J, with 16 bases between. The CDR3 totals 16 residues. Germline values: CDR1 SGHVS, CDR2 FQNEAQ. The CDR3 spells CASSLGGTGPFNEQFF. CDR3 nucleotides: TGTGCCAGCAGCTTAGGTGGGACTGGCCCATTCAATGAGCAGTTCTTC.

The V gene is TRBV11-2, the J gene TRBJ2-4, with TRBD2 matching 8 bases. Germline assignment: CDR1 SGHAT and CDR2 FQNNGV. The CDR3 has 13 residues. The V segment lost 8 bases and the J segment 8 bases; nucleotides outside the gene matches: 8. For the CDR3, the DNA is TGTGCCAGCGCTCCGGGGGGGGCTGACATTCAGTACTTC. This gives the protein CASAPGGADIQYF. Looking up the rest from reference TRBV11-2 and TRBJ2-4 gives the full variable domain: EAGVAQSPRYKIIEKRQSVAFWCNPISGHATLYWYQQILGQGPKLLIQFQNNGVVDDSQLPKDRFSAERLKGVDSTLKIQPAKLEDSAVYLCASAPGGADIQYFGAGTRLSVL.

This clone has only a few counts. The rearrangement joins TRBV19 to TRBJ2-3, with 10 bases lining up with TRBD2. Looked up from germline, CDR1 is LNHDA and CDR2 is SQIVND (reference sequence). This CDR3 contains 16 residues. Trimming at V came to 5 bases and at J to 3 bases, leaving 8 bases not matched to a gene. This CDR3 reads CASSGWTSGTTDTQYF. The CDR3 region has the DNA TGTGCCAGTAGTGGGTGGACTAGCGGAACTACAGATACGCAGTATTTT.

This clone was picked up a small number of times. The CDR3 nucleotides read TGTGCCAGCAGTTCTATTGACGGGTCTCTTAGGCTTCAGCCCCAGCATTTT. It specifies CASSSIDGSLRLQPQHF. The rearrangement links TRBV28 to TRBJ1-5; D unresolved. The germline gives CDR1 MDHEN, CDR2 SYDVKM. The CDR3 is 17 amino acids. Deletions cut 4 bases from V and 6 bases from J, with 22 bases between.

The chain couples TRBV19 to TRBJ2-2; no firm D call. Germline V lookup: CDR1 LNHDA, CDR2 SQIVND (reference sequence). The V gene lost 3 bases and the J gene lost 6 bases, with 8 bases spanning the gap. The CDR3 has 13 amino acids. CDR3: CASSIPFPGELFF. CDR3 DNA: TGTGCCAGTAGTATTCCGTTTCCCGGGGAGCTGTTTTTT.

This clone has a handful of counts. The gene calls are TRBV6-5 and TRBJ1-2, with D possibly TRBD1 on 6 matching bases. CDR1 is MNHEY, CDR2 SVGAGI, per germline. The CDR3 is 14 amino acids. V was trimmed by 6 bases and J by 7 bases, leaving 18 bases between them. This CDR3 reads CASRMTGPSSGYTF. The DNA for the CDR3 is TGTGCCAGCAGGATGACAGGACCCAGTTCTGGCTACACCTTC.

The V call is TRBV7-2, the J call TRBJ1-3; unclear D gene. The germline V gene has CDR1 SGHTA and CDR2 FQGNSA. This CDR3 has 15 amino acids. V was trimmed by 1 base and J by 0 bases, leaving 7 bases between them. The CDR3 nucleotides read TGTGCCAGCAGCTTAGGGAGGATCTCTGGAAACACCATATATTTT. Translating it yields CASSLGRISGNTIYF. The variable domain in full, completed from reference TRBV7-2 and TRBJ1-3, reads GAGVSQSPSNKVTEKGKDVELRCDPISGHTALYWYRQSLGQGLEFLIYFQGNSAPDKSGLPSDRFSAERTGGSVSTLTIQRTQQEDSAVYLCASSLGRISGNTIYFGEGSWLTVV.

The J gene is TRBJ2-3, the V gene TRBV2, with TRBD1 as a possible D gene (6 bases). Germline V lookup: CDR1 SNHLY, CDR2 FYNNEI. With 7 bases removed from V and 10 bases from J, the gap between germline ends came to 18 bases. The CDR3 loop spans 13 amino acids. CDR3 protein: CASKLEGVGAQYF. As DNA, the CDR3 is TGTGCCAGCAAACTAGAGGGGGTTGGAGCGCAGTATTTT.

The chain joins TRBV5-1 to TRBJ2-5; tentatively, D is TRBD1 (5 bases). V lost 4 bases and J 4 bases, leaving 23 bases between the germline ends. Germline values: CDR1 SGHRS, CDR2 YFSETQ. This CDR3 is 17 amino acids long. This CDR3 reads CASSPSTRQLRSETQYF. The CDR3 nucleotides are TGCGCCAGCAGCCCCTCCACCCGACAGTTAAGATCAGAGACCCAGTACTTC.

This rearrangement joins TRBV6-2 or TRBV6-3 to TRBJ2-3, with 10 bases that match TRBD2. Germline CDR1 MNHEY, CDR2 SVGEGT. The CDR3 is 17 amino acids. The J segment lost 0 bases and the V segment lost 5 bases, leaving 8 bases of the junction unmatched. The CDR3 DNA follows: TGTGCCAGCAGTAACAAGCGGGAGGGCCTTAGCACAGATACGCAGTATTTT. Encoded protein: CASSNKREGLSTDTQYF.

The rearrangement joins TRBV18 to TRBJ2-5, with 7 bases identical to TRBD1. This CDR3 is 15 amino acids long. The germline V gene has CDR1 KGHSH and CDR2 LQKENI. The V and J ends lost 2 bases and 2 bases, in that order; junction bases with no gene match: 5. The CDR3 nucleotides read TGTGCCAGCTCACCAGGAATGACAGGGCAAGAGACCCAGTACTTC. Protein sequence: CASSPGMTGQETQYF. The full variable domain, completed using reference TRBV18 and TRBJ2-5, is NAGVMQNPRHLVRRRGQEARLRCSPMKGHSHVYWYRQLPEEGLKFMVYLQKENIIDESGMPKERFSAEFPKEGPSILRIQQVVRGDSAAYFCASSPGMTGQETQYFGPGTRLLVL.

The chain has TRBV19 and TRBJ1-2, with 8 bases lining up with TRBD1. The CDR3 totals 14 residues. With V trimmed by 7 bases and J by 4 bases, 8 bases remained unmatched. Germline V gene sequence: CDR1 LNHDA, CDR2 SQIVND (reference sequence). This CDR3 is CASTPTGEAYGYTF. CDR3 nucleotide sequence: TGTGCCAGTACACCGACAGGGGAGGCCTATGGCTACACCTTC.

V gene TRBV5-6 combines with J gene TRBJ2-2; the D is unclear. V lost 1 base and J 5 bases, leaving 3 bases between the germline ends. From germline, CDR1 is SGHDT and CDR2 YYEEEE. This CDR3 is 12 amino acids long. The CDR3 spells CASSLITGELFF. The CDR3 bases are TGTGCCAGCAGCTTGATAACCGGGGAGCTGTTTTTT.

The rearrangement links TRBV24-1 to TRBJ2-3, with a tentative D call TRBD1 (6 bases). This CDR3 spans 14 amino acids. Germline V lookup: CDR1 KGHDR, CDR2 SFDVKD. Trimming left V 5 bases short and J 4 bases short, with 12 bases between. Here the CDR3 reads CATSAYREPDTQYF. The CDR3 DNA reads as TGTGCCACCAGTGCCTACAGGGAACCAGATACGCAGTATTTT.

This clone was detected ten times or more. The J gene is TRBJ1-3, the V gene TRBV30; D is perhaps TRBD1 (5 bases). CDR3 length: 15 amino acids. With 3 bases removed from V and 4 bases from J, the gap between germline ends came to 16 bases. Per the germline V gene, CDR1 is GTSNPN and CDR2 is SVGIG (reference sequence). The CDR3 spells CAWSPAETEGNTIYF. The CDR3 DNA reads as TGTGCCTGGAGCCCGGCGGAGACAGAGGGAAACACCATATATTTT.

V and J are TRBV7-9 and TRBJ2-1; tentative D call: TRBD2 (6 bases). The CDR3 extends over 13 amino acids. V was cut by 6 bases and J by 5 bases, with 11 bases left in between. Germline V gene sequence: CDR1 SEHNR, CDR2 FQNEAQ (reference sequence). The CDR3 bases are TGTGCCAGCAGACGTAGCGGAGACAATGAGCAGTTCTTC. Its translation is CASRRSGDNEQFF.

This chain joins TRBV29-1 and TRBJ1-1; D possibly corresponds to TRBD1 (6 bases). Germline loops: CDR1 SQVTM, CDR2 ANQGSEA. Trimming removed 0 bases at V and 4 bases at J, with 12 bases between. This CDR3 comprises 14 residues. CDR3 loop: CSVEDRRGITEAFF. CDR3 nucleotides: TGCAGCGTTGAAGATCGAAGGGGGATCACTGAAGCTTTCTTT.

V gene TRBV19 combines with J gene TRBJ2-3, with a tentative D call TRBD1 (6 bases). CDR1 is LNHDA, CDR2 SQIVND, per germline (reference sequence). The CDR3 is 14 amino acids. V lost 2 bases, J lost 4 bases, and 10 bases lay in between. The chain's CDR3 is CASSISGVADTQYF. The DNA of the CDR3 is TGTGCCAGTAGTATATCAGGGGTGGCAGATACGCAGTATTTT.

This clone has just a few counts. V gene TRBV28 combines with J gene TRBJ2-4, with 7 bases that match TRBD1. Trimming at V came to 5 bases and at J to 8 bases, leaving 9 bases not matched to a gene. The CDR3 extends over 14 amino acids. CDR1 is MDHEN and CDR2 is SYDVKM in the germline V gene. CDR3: CASSRPGQSDIQYF. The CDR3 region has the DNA TGTGCCAGCAGTCGACCGGGACAGTCGGACATTCAGTACTTC. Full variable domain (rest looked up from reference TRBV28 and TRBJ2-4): DVKVTQSSRYLVKRTGEKVFLECVQDMDHENMFWYRQDPGLGLRLIYFSYDVKMKEKGDIPEGYSVSREKKERFSLILESASTNQTSMYLCASSRPGQSDIQYFGAGTRLSVL.

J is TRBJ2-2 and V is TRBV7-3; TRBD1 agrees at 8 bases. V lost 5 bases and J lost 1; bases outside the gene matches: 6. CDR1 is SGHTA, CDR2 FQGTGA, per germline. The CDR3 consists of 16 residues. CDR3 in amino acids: CASSPWTGRNTGELFF. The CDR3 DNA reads TGTGCCAGCAGCCCTTGGACAGGGAGGAACACCGGGGAGCTGTTTTTT.

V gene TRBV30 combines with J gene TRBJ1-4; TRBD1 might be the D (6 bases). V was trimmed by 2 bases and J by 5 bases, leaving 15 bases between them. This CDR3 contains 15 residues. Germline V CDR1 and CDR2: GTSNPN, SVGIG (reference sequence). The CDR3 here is CAWSTGQRVNEKLFF. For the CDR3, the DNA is TGTGCCTGGAGTACTGGACAGAGAGTGAATGAAAAACTGTTTTTT.